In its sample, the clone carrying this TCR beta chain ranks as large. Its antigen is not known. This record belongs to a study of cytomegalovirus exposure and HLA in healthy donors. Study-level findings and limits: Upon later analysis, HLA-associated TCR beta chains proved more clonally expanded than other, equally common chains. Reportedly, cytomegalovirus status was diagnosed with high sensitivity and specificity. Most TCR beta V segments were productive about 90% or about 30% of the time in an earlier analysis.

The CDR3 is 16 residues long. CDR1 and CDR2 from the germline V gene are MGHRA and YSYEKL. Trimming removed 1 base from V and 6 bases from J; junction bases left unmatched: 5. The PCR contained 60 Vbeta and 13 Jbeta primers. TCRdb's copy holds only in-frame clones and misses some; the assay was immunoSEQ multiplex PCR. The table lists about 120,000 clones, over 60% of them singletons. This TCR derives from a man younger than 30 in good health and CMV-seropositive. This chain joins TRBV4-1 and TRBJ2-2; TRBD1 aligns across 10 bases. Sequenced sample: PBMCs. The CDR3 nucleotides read TGCGCCAGCAGCCAAGGAGACAGGGGGCCAGCCGGGGAGCTGTTTTTT. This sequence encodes CASSQGDRGPAGELFF.